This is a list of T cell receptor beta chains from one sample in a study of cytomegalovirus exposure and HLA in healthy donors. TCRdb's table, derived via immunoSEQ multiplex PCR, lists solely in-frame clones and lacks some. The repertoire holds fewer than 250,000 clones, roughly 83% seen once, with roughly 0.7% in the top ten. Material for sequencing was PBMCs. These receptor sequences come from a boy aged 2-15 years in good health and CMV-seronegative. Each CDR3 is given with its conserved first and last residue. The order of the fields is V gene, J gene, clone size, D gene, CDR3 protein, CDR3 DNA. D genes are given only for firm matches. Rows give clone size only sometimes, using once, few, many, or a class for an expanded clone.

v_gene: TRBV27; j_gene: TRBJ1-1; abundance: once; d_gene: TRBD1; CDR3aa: CASSSLDRGGPSTEAFF; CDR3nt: TGTGCCAGCAGTTCGCTGGACAGGGGAGGACCTAGCACTGAAGCTTTCTTT
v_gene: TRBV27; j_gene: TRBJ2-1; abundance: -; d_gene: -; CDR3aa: CASSSPPGHLLDEQFF; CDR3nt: TGTGCCAGCAGTTCCCCCCCGGGACACCTACTCGATGAGCAGTTCTTC
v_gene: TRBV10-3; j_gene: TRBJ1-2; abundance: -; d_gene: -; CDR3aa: CAIGGEGGYTF; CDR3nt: TGTGCCATCGGGGGGGAGGGTGGCTACACCTTC
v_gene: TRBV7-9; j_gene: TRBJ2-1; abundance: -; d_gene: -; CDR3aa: CASSKEGQRVYNEQFF; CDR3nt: TGTGCCAGCAGCAAAGAGGGCCAGCGGGTCTACAATGAGCAGTTCTTC
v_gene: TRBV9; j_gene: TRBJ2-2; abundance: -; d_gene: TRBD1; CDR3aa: CATQPGQGYTGELFF; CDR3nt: TGTGCCACCCAACCGGGACAGGGATACACCGGGGAGCTGTTTTTT
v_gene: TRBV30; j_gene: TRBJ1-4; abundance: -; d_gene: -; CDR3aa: CAWRGGEKLFF; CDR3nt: TGTGCCTGGAGGGGGGGTGAAAAACTGTTTTTT
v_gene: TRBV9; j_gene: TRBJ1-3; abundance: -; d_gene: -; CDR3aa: CASSGLGQFSGNTIYF; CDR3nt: TGTGCCAGCAGCGGCCTCGGACAGTTCTCTGGAAACACCATATATTTT
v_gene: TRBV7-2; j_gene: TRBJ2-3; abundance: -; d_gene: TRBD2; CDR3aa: CASSSHGGGATDTQYF; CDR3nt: TGTGCCAGCAGCTCACACGGGGGAGGGGCGACAGATACGCAGTATTTT
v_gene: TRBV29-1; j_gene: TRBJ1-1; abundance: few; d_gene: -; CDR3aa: CSAGRSGSTEAFF; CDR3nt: TGCAGCGCCGGAAGGTCGGGGAGCACTGAAGCTTTCTTT
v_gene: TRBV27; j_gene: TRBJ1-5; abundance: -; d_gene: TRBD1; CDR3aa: CASSPLPTGNSNQPQHF; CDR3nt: TGTGCCAGCAGTCCCTTACCGACAGGGAATAGCAATCAGCCCCAGCATTTT
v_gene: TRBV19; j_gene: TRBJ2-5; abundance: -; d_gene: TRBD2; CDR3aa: CASSTRLAGGPRQETQYF; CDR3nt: TGTGCCAGTAGTACCCGACTAGCGGGAGGGCCCAGGCAAGAGACCCAGTACTTC
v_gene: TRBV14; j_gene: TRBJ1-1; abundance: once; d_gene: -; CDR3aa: CASSQETSKQGNTEAFF; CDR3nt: TGTGCCAGCAGCCAAGAAACGTCAAAGCAGGGAAACACTGAAGCTTTCTTT
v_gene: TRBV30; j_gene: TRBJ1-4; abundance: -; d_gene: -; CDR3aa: CAWSAREGWNEKLFF; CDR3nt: TGTGCCTGGAGCGCAAGGGAGGGTTGGAACGAAAAACTGTTTTTT